This paragraph reports one TCR beta chain. Its matching antigen is unknown. The same CDR3 is also encoded by other DNA sequences in this sample. In germline, CDR1 is KGHDR, CDR2 SFDVKD. The CDR3 has 13 amino acids. V lost 4 bases and J lost 3, with 7 bases in between. The source of the sample is a study of T cell responses to AZD1222 COVID-19 vaccine. Regarding the study as a whole: At study baseline, merely several AZD1222 recipients were seropositive. In the spike-specific TCR repertoire, nearly half reportedly target unmutated variant regions.

The protocol was immunoSEQ multiplex PCR, while the TCRdb copy is restricted to in-frame clones and leaves out a portion. The sample holds about 180,000 clones, 85% to 95% seen once. The V and J genes are TRBV24-1 and TRBJ2-3; D not resolved. Sequenced material: peripheral blood, taken 28 days after the second dose of the MenACWY control vaccine. The receptor comes from an adult who received the MenACWY meningococcal vaccine as a control. CDR3 DNA: TGTGCCACCAGTGACCCCCCAACAGATACGCAGTATTTT. It codes for CATSDPPTDTQYF.